Sequencing of this TCR beta chain was carried out in a study of blood T cells in healthy people across ages. Findings and caveats of the study: Observed TCR beta diversity per million T cells went down as age went up. This fall followed a roughly linear course with age.

Sample-barcoded 5' priming and a J-beta primer mix drove a second PCR of roughly 7 to 11 cycles. Each CDR3 protein is one row after TCRdb ran MiXCR on the 5' RACE reads. Here the sample spans about 730,000 distinct CDR3 sequences, about 40% being singletons. V was pared by 3 bases and J by 4 bases, with 11 bases between. Looked up from germline, CDR1 is SGHVS and CDR2 is FQNEAQ. The CDR3 runs to 14 residues. Donors gave around 10 milliliters of peripheral blood apiece. Total RNA extracted from each sample amounted to at least 5.5 micrograms. A remark on this clonotype: Its antigen is unidentified.

Sequencing was carried out using blood. The chain carries TRBV7-8 and TRBJ2-3; D is uncertain. This TCR was sampled from a woman aged 55 to 70 in good health. In DNA, the CDR3 is TGTGCCAGCAGCTTTCATCGGGTTCCAGATACGCAGTATTTT. This sequence encodes CASSFHRVPDTQYF. The full variable domain, in which reference TRBV7-8 and TRBJ2-3 provide the parts outside the CDR3, is GAGVSQSPRYKVAKRGQDVALRCDPISGHVSLFWYQQALGQGPEFLTYFQNEAQLDKSGLPSDRFFAERPEGSVSTLKIQRTQQEDSAVYLCASSFHRVPDTQYFGPGTRLTVL.